This is a list of T cell receptor beta chains from one sample in a study of technical replicates of blood from a handful of donors. Profiling relied on immunoSEQ multiplex PCR, and the TCRdb table lists in-frame clones only, not all of them. The data show about 79,000 clones, 80% to 95% seen once. Material for sequencing was T cells isolated from PBMCs. Receptors originate from a human donor in good health. Some clones in this sample may be carry-over from other donors' samples. CDR3s leave out the opening cysteine and the closing phenylalanine or tryptophan. The order of the fields is clone size, V gene, D gene, CDR3 protein. The D gene is left open where the match is weak. Clone size is shown for a subset of rows, as once, few, many or a class of expanded clone.

>few|TRBV19|.
ASSPSQNSNQPQH
>.|TRBV5-1|.
ASRGGGNEQF
>.|TRBV6-6|.
ASSYFSGEYGYT
>.|TRBV6-1|TRBD1
ASKGTGGSSYEQY
>few|TRBV19|.
ARRDGNTGELF
>.|TRBV11-2|.
ASSLLQNYGYT
>.|TRBV30|.
AWSEQGYEQY
>.|TRBV4-1|.
ASSFEHSNQPQH
>.|TRBV2|TRBD1
ASRDRGYQQY
>once|TRBV7-3|.
ASSPLGGTDTQY
>.|TRBV19|.
ASSINGLNNYGYT
>.|TRBV6-4|TRBD2
ASRGLAGAAGELF
>.|TRBV7-2|.
ASSFFVESGTQY
>once|TRBV7-8|TRBD2
ASSPREDRNEQF
>.|TRBV27|TRBD1
ASSSQGTPNEKLF
>.|TRBV7-9|TRBD1
ASNYQGAYAF
>.|TRBV6-1|.
ASSEAVTGNHYGYT
>once|TRBV27|.
ASSLLHSYEQY
>few|TRBV29-1|.
SLSAGNTEAF
>.|TRBV14|.
ASSRDSPVLT
>.|TRBV6-6|.
ASSYGQGGTTDTQY
>.|TRBV4-3|TRBD2
ASSPKRDPYEQY
>.|TRBV5-1|.
ASSLPGAFNEQF
>.|TRBV23-1|TRBD1
ASSQSPLDRDTGELF
>.|TRBV19|.
ASSSTWVGGYEQY
>.|TRBV28|TRBD1
ASRQGSNTGELF
>.|TRBV5-4|TRBD1
ASSSGTDYEQY
>.|TRBV30|.
AWSQAEAF
>.|TRBV18|.
ASSRLSDISGNTIY
>.|TRBV5-1|TRBD1
ASSQLTGEEEKLF
>.|TRBV27|.
ASSLTGPSYEQY
>.|TRBV7-2|TRBD2
ASSLLADLNEQF
>.|TRBV30|TRBD1
AWSAGTGSYNEQF
>.|TRBV4-3|TRBD2
ASSQDNVGRGTSEQY
>.|TRBV19|TRBD1
ASSLTSGGLFSYGYT
>.|TRBV9|.
ASSGTNPAVNPETQY
>.|TRBV5-1|TRBD1
ASSKAGQGNTEAF
>.|TRBV6-4|TRBD2
ASSDSFSGSGEQF
>.|TRBV7-2|.
ASSETGSNQPQH
>.|TRBV7-2|.
ASSLGKAESGEQY
>.|TRBV10-3|.
AISDIQGWQGSYEQY
>.|TRBV2|.
ASSRDSQETQY
>.|TRBV6-5|.
ASSYGAQGYEQY
>.|TRBV18|TRBD1
ASSSGTGYRAGELF
>.|TRBV2|.
ASSGQGRADTQY
>.|TRBV2|TRBD2
ASKGLAEETQY
>once|TRBV27|TRBD2
ASSLSLGLAGTSGY
>.|TRBV9|.
ASSVTGFPPDTQY
>few|TRBV7-9|.
ASSPALNTEAF
>once|TRBV19|TRBD1
ASSIDLGTVSNQPQH
>.|TRBV5-4|TRBD1
ASSITQGAYEQY
>.|TRBV10-2|.
ASSDVANTEAF
>.|TRBV13|.
ASSFGGSSTDTQY
>.|TRBV5-4|.
ASSFYDRPYEQY